This paragraph covers one T cell receptor beta chain sequence. The data are from a study of blood T cell repertoires in COVID-19. Looking at the study overall: Sites in the United States, Italy and Spain provided acute and convalescent COVID-19 samples. From T cells, B-cell-depleted T cells, or PBMCs came the material, which was cDNA or gDNA.

V was cut by 6 bases and J by 9 bases, with 18 bases left in between. This CDR3 region has 14 residues. Germline values: CDR1 SGHNT, CDR2 YENEEA. In the study's own analysis: Amplification from reference gene primers served as the basis for estimated nucleated cell counts. TCRdb keeps only in-frame clones here, not all; method: immunoSEQ multiplex PCR. Clone size and V and J calls were adopted from that table, with D and trimming inferred from the DNA. Here the sample spans about 210,000 clones, 92% being singletons. Specimen: peripheral blood. This TCR came from a man aged 25-45 years with acute or convalescent COVID-19. The rearrangement links TRBV11-3 to TRBJ2-1; D may be TRBD1 (5 bases). CDR3 bases: TGTGCCAGCAGTTTCAGGGCTGGTGTTGGTGAGCAGTTCTTC. Translation gives CASSFRAGVGEQFF.